A selection of T cell receptor beta chains follows, all from one sample in a study of blood T cell repertoires in COVID-19. Data came from immunoSEQ multiplex PCR; TCRdb stores just in-frame clones and leaves some out. The sample shows about half a million clones, 70% to 90% of them seen only once. The material sequenced was peripheral blood. These receptors all stem from a human donor in a cohort sampled during active COVID-19. CDR3s include the opening cysteine and the closing phenylalanine or tryptophan. Not every row has a clone size; where given, it reads once, few, many or a size class.

V: TRBV18; J: TRBJ2-2; length: 15; size: .; CDR3: CASSPELAVTGELFF
V: TRBV29-1; J: TRBJ2-1; length: 16; size: .; CDR3: CSVRRGGDRAYNEQFF
V: TRBV9; J: TRBJ1-4; length: 15; size: .; CDR3: CASSVDGTGGEKLFF
V: TRBV19; J: TRBJ1-1; length: 15; size: .; CDR3: CASRFERGGNTEAFF
V: TRBV5-1; J: TRBJ2-7; length: 14; size: .; CDR3: CASSWDRGPYEQYF
V: TRBV10-1; J: TRBJ1-1; length: 14; size: .; CDR3: CASSNKIGDTEAFF
V: TRBV18; J: TRBJ2-2; length: 13; size: .; CDR3: CASSPTAAGELFF
V: TRBV5-6; J: TRBJ1-2; length: 12; size: once; CDR3: CASTGEGGGYTF
V: TRBV19; J: TRBJ1-1; length: 12; size: .; CDR3: CASIRGSTEAFF
V: TRBV5-1; J: TRBJ2-1; length: 16; size: .; CDR3: CASSSGTSPNYNEQFF
V: TRBV6-5; J: TRBJ1-5; length: 13; size: .; CDR3: CASSSLDSQPQHF
V: TRBV15; J: TRBJ2-7; length: 15; size: .; CDR3: CATSRGPPRANEQYF
V: TRBV5-1; J: TRBJ2-1; length: 16; size: .; CDR3: CASTALAGGTHNEQFF
V: TRBV7-9; J: TRBJ2-7; length: 14; size: .; CDR3: CASSLGGQGSEQYF
V: TRBV12-3/TRBV12-4; J: TRBJ2-1; length: 13; size: .; CDR3: CASGWDRYGVQFF
V: TRBV10-1; J: TRBJ2-3; length: 14; size: .; CDR3: CASYSGVSTDTQYF